Below, one T cell receptor (beta chain) is given with its context. Its antigen is currently unknown. V was shortened by 11 bases and J by 5 bases, with 12 bases between the two germline ends. This CDR3 comprises 11 residues. Germline V gene lookup returns CDR1 SGHTA and CDR2 FQGNSA. Here immunoSEQ multiplex PCR was the method, and the copy in TCRdb shows in-frame clones only, minus some. The sample lists 2 million to 3 million clones, just over 90% seen once, with 0.11% to 0.15% in the top ten. The sample originates from a study of shared clonotypes between healthy human individuals. The study, taken as a whole, reports: At large depth, rarefaction still showed sorted-subset sequencing to be incomplete.

Sequenced sample: naive CD4+ T cells sorted from blood. The subset is: CD45RA+ positively selected. V is TRBV7-2 and J is TRBJ1-2, with D possibly matching TRBD1 (6 bases). The source of this sequence is a man younger than 30 in good health. In DNA, the CDR3 is TGTGCCGGTCGGGGGGCGTATGGCTACACCTTC. The encoded protein is CAGRGAYGYTF.